Listed below are T cell receptor beta chains from one sample, sequenced in a study of blood T cell repertoires in COVID-19. Profiling relied on immunoSEQ multiplex PCR, and the TCRdb table lists in-frame clones only, not all of them. The sample gives around 62,000 clones, roughly 91% of which show up once; roughly 9.1% is in the top ten. Sequenced: PBMCs or T cells enriched from blood (not recorded which). The receptors derive from a woman between 40 and 50 years old who had recovered from COVID-19. CDR3s include the opening cysteine and the closing phenylalanine or tryptophan. D genes are given only for firm matches. Clone size is not always given. Where it is, it says once, few, many or a class for expanded clones.

size	D	V	J	DNA	CDR3
NA	NA	TRBV7-9	TRBJ1-5	TGTGCCAGCAGCTTAGGTCTGAATCAGCCCCAGCATTTT	CASSLGLNQPQHF
NA	TRBD1	TRBV4-1	TRBJ2-7	TGCGCCAGCAGCCCAGAGACAGGGTTTTACGAGCAGTACTTC	CASSPETGFYEQYF
NA	TRBD2	TRBV6-1	TRBJ2-7	TGTGCCAGCAGTGGAGTAAGCGGGGGGGCCAGCCACGAGCAGTACTTC	CASSGVSGGASHEQYF
once	TRBD1	TRBV5-1	TRBJ2-3	TGCGCCAGCAGCAGACAGGGGGCGTCAGATACGCAGTATTTT	CASSRQGASDTQYF
NA	NA	TRBV10-3	TRBJ2-1	TGTGCCATCAGTGGGGGGACTGCAATGGGGCAGTTCTTC	CAISGGTAMGQFF
NA	NA	TRBV29-1	TRBJ1-5	TGCAGCGTTGCTGGAACGCAGGGTAGCAATCAGCCCCAGCATTTT	CSVAGTQGSNQPQHF
NA	TRBD1	TRBV11-3	TRBJ2-5	TGTGCCAGCAGCCTGACAGGGGGCGCCGAGACCCAGTACTTC	CASSLTGGAETQYF
NA	NA	TRBV2	TRBJ1-5	TGTGCCAGCAGTGTCTTCCCGGGACAATCACTTCTTTTAAACCAGCCCCAGCATTTT	CASSVFPGQSLLLNQPQHF
NA	TRBD1	TRBV30	TRBJ1-4	TGTGCCTGGACACTCAAGGGGGCCCTGACTAATGAAAAACTGTTTTTT	CAWTLKGALTNEKLFF
NA	NA	TRBV2	TRBJ1-3	TGTGCCAGCATTTCGACAGCCTCTGGAAACACCATATATTTT	CASISTASGNTIYF
NA	NA	TRBV27	TRBJ1-1	NA	CASSLFGPGKVAFF
NA	TRBD2	TRBV11-3	TRBJ2-3	TGTGCCAGCAGCAAGGGGCTAGCGGGGGGGCCTTGGGAAGATACGCAGTATTTT	CASSKGLAGGPWEDTQYF
NA	TRBD1	TRBV9	TRBJ1-2	TGTGCCAGCAGCGTTACAGGGGATTTAGATGGCTACACCTTC	CASSVTGDLDGYTF
NA	NA	TRBV5-5	TRBJ1-2	TGTGCCAGCAGCTTGTCCGCCACAGGTTATGGCTACACCTTC	CASSLSATGYGYTF
NA	NA	TRBV6-2/TRBV6-3	TRBJ1-5	TGTGCCAGCAGTTACTTTGGACAGAGCAATCAGCCCCAGCATTTT	CASSYFGQSNQPQHF
NA	TRBD2	TRBV3-1/TRBV3-2	TRBJ2-7	TGTGCCAGCAGCCTACAGACTAGCGGGGGAACCTACGAGCAGTACTTC	CASSLQTSGGTYEQYF
NA	TRBD1	TRBV9	TRBJ1-3	TGTGCCGGGGACAGGGAGTCCGGAAACACCATATATTTT	CAGDRESGNTIYF
NA	NA	TRBV5-1	TRBJ2-2	TGCGCCAGCAGCTTGTTGCGGGGTTCGAACACCGGGGAGCTGTTTTTT	CASSLLRGSNTGELFF
NA	TRBD1	TRBV7-2	TRBJ2-2	TGTGCCAGCAGCTTAGTCACAGGGGGCACCGGGGAGCTGTTTTTT	CASSLVTGGTGELFF
NA	NA	TRBV5-4	TRBJ1-1	TGTGCCAGCAGCTCGTCGACAGTGGCTGAAGCTTTCTTT	CASSSSTVAEAFF
NA	TRBD2	TRBV9	TRBJ2-1	TGTGCCAGCAGCGTAGAGGGGCTAGCGGGGGGGAGCTCCTACAATGAGCAGTTCTTC	CASSVEGLAGGSSYNEQFF
few	NA	TRBV27	TRBJ1-2	TGTGCCAGCACCTCATGGGGCAGATCTAAGGATGGCTACACCTTC	CASTSWGRSKDGYTF
NA	NA	TRBV24-1	TRBJ2-5	TGTGCCACCAGTGATTCCTATCAAGAGACCCAGTACTTC	CATSDSYQETQYF
NA	NA	TRBV20-1	TRBJ1-5	TGCAGTGCTAGTACTGGAGCTAGCAATCAGCCCCAGCATTTT	CSASTGASNQPQHF
NA	TRBD1	TRBV19	TRBJ1-5	TGTGCCAGTAGTATAAGCGGCAGGGGGCGCGGTCAGCCCCAGCATTTT	CASSISGRGRGQPQHF
NA	NA	TRBV12-3/TRBV12-4	TRBJ1-2	TGTGCCAGCAGTTTACGAGGAGGCTATGGCTACACCTTC	CASSLRGGYGYTF
NA	NA	TRBV7-6	TRBJ1-4	TGTGCCAGCAGCTTAGCGTTAGGTCGGGAAACTAATGAAAAACTGTTTTTT	CASSLALGRETNEKLFF